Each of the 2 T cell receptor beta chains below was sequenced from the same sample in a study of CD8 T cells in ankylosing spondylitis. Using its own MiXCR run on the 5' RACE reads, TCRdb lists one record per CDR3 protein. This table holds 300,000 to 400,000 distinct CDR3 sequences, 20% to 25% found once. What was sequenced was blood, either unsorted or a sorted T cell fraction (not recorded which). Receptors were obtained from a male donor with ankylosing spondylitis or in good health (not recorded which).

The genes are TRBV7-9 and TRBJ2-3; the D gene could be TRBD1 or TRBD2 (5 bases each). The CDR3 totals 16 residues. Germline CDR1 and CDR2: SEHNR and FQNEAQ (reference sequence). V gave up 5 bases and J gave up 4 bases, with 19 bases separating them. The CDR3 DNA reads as TGTGCCAGCAGCGCACCGGGACGGAAACTAGCAGATACGCAGTATTTT. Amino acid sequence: CASSAPGRKLADTQYF.

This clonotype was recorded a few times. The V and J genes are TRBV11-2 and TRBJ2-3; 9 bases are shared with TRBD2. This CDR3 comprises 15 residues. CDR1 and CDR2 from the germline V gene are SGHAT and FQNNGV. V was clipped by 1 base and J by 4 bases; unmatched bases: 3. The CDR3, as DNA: TGTGCCAGCAGCTTAGCTAGCGGGGTTTCAGATACGCAGTATTTT. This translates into CASSLASGVSDTQYF.